This T cell receptor beta chain was observed in a study of shared clonotypes between healthy human individuals. This table comes from immunoSEQ multiplex PCR, and its TCRdb copy is limited to in-frame clones, with some not included. This sample has 640,000 or so clones, with about two thirds found just once. The CDR3 sequence is 13 residues long. The ends were cut back, 6 bases at V and 6 bases at J, with 14 bases in the middle. Germline loops: CDR1 LNHDA, CDR2 SQIVND (reference sequence). The sequence was collected from a woman between 25 and 40 years old in good health. The chain recombines TRBV19 with TRBJ1-2, with D possibly being TRBD1 (5 bases). The sequenced material came from memory CD4+ T cells sorted from blood. The subset here: CD45RA-negative fraction. CDR3: CASSQTSRDGYTF. In nucleotides, the CDR3 is TGTGCCAGTAGCCAGACTTCCAGGGATGGCTACACCTTC.